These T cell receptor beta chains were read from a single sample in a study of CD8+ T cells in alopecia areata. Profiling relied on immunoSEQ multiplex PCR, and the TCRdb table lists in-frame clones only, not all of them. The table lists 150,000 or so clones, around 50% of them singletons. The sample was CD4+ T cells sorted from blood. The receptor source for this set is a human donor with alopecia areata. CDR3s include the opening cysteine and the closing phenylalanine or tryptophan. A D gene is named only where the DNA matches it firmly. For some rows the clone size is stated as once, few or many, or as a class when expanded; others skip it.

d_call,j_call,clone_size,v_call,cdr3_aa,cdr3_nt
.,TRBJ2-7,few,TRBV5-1,CASSPKVLEGLEQYF,TGCGCCAGCAGCCCGAAAGTTCTGGAGGGGCTCGAGCAGTACTTC
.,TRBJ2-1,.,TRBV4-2,CASSQDWSLESRNEQFF,TGTGCCAGCAGCCAAGATTGGAGCCTAGAAAGCCGCAATGAGCAGTTCTTC
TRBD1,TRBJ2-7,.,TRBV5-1,CASSTGQGINEQYF,TGCGCCAGCAGCACTGGACAGGGAATCAACGAGCAGTACTTC
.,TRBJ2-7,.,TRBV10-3,CAISERDISYEQYF,TGTGCCATCAGTGAACGCGACATATCCTACGAGCAGTACTTC
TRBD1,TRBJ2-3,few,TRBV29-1,CSAPLGTGLADTQYF,TGCAGCGCCCCTCTGGGGACAGGGCTGGCAGATACGCAGTATTTT
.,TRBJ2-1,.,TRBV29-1,CSVVQGSYNEQFF,TGCAGCGTTGTACAGGGCTCCTACAATGAGCAGTTCTTC
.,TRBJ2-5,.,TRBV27,CASSLRTEETQYF,TGTGCCAGCAGTTTGAGGACAGAAGAGACCCAGTACTTC
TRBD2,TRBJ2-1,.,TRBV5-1,CASSLVSPGGSPYNEQFF,TGCGCCAGCAGCTTGGTATCCCCTGGCGGGAGCCCCTACAATGAGCAGTTCTTC
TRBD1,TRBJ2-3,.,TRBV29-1,CSVSQSMGGQGRDTQYF,TGCAGCGTTAGTCAATCAATGGGAGGACAGGGCCGAGATACGCAGTATTTT
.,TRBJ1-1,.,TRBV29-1,CSVEDSFVGSRAFF,TGCAGCGTTGAAGATTCTTTCGTTGGGTCGAGGGCTTTCTTT
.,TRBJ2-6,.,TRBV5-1,CASSSRGQTSGANVLTF,TGCGCCAGCAGCTCCCGAGGACAGACCTCTGGGGCCAACGTCCTGACTTTC
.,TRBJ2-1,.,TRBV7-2,CATFGGLFNNEQFF,TGTGCCACCTTCGGAGGATTATTTAACAATGAGCAGTTCTTC
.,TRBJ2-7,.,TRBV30,CAWSVMVGSEQYF,TGTGCCTGGAGTGTTATGGTAGGAAGCGAGCAGTACTTC
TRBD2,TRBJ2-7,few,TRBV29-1,CSVYPSGRTTTYEQYF,TGCAGCGTTTACCCTAGCGGGAGGACCACAACCTACGAGCAGTACTTC
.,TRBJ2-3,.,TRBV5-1,CASSRLSTDTQYF,TGCGCCAGCAGCCGCCTGAGCACAGATACGCAGTATTTT
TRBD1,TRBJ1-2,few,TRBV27,CASSPGTGPQSYTF,TGTGCCAGCAGTCCCGGGACAGGTCCGCAGAGCTACACCTTC
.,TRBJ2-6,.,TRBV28,CASSLMGRSGANVLTF,TGTGCCAGCAGTTTAATGGGAAGGTCCGGGGCCAACGTCCTGACTTTC
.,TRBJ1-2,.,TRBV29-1,CSTGESYGYTF,TGCAGCACGGGGGAGAGCTATGGCTACACCTTC
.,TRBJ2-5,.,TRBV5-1,CASSRREQETQYF,TGCGCCAGCAGTCGGCGGGAACAAGAGACCCAGTACTTC
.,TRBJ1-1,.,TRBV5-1,CASSYGSGTTTEAFF,TGCGCCAGCAGTTACGGATCAGGGACGACGACTGAAGCTTTCTTT
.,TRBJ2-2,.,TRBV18,CASSPSGDPTGELFF,TGTGCCAGCTCACCATCGGGGGATCCCACCGGGGAGCTGTTTTTT
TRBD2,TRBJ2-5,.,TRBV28,CASSKTGGETQYF,TGTGCCAGCAGTAAGACGGGGGGGGAGACCCAGTACTTC
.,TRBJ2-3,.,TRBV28,CASRRTTDTQYF,TGTGCCAGCAGACGTACCACAGATACGCAGTATTTT
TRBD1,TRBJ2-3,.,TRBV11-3,CASSVGQETTDTQYF,TGTGCCAGCAGCGTGGGACAGGAGACCACAGATACGCAGTATTTT
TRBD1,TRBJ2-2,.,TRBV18,CASSPGTGNTGELFF,TGTGCCAGCTCACCTGGGACAGGGAACACCGGGGAGCTGTTTTTT
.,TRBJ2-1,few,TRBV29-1,CSVEVGISYYNEQFF,TGCAGCGTTGAAGTAGGGATTAGTTACTACAATGAGCAGTTCTTC
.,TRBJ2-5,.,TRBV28,CATREETQYF,TGTGCCACTCGGGAGGAGACCCAGTACTTC
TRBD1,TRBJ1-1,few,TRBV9,CASSVQGAYYEAFF,TGTGCCAGCAGCGTACAGGGGGCCTACTATGAAGCTTTCTTT
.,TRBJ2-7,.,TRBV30,CACPRTGSYEQYF,TGTGCCTGCCCCCGTACAGGGTCCTACGAGCAGTACTTC
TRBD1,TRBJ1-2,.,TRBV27,CASRPNDRGLYGYTF,TGTGCCAGCAGACCTAACGACAGGGGGCTTTATGGCTACACCTTC
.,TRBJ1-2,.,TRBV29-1,CSVSPRQADYGYTF,TGCAGCGTTTCCCCCCGACAGGCAGACTATGGCTACACCTTC
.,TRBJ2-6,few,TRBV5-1,CASSSGANVLTF,TGCGCCAGCAGCTCTGGGGCCAACGTCCTGACTTTC
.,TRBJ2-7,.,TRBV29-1,CSAAPKGGEQYF,TGCAGCGCCGCCCCAAAAGGGGGCGAGCAGTACTTC
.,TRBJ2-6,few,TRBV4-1,CASSQRPGANVLTF,TGCGCCAGCAGCCAGCGACCTGGGGCCAACGTCCTGACTTTC
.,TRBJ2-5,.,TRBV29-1,CSTRGQLQETQYF,TGCAGCACAAGAGGGCAGCTCCAAGAGACCCAGTACTTC
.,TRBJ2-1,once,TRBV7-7,CASSPGRVGEQFF,TGTGCTAGCAGCCCCGGACGGGTTGGGGAGCAGTTCTTC
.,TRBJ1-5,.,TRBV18,CASSPSVVGQPQHF,TGTGCCAGCTCACCCTCAGTTGTCGGTCAGCCCCAGCATTTT
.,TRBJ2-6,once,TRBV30,CAWEMPGANVLTF,TGTGCCTGGGAGATGCCTGGGGCCAACGTCCTGACTTTC
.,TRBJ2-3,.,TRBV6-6,CASRKLATSTDTQYF,TGTGCCAGCAGAAAACTAGCTACTAGCACAGATACGCAGTATTTT
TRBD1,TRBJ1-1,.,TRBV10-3,CAIREDRPNTEAFF,TGTGCCATCAGGGAGGACAGGCCGAACACTGAAGCTTTCTTT
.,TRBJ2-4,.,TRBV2,CASSEASRLRDF,TGTGCCAGCAGTGAAGCATCAAGGTTGAGGGACTTC